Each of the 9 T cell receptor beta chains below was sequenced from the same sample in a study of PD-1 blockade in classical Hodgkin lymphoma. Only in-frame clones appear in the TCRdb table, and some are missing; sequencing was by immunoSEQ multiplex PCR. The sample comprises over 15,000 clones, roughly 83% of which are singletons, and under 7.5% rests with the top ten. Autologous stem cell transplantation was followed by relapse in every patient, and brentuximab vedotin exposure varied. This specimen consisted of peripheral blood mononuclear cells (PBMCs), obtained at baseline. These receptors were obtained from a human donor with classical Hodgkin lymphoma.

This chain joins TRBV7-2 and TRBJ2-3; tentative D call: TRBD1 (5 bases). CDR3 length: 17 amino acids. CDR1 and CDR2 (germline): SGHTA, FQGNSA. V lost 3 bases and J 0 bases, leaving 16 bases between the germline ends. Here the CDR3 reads CASSLRRRRGSTDTQYF. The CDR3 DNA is TGTGCCAGCAGCTTGCGCAGACGAAGGGGAAGCACAGATACGCAGTATTTT.

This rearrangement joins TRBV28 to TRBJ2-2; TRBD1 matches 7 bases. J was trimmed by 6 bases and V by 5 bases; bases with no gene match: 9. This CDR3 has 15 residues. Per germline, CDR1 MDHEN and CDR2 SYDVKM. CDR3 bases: TGTGCCAGCAGTCCGGACAGGACACCTCCCGGGGAGCTGTTTTTT. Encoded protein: CASSPDRTPPGELFF.

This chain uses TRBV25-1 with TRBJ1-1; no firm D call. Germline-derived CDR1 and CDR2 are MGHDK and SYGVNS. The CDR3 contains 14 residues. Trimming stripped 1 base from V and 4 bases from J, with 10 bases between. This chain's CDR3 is CASSESGRSTEAFF. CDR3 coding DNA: TGTGCCAGCAGTGAATCAGGACGCTCCACTGAAGCTTTCTTT.

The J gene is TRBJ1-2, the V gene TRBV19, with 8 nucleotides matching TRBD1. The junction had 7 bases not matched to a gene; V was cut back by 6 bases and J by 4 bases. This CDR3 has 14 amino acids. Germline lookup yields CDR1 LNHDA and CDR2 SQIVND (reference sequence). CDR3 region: CASRGQDSLYGYTF. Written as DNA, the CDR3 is TGTGCCAGTAGGGGACAGGACTCCCTCTATGGCTACACCTTC.

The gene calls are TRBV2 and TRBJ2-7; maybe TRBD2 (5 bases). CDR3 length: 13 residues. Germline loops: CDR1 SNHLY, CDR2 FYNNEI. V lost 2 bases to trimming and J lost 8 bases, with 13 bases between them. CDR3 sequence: CASSEPPASQQYF. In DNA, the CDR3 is TGTGCCAGCAGTGAACCCCCGGCTAGCCAGCAGTACTTC. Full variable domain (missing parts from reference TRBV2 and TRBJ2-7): EPEVTQTPSHQVTQMGQEVILRCVPISNHLYFYWYRQILGQKVEFLVSFYNNEISEKSEIFDDQFSVERPDGSNFTLKIRSTKLEDSAMYFCASSEPPASQQYFGPGTRLTVT.

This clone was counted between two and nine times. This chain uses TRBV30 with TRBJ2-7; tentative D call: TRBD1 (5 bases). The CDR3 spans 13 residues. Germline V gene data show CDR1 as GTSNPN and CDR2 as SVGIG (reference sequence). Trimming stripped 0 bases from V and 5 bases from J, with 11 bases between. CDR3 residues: CAWSVPQGDEQYF. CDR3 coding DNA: TGTGCCTGGAGTGTCCCCCAAGGGGACGAGCAGTACTTC.

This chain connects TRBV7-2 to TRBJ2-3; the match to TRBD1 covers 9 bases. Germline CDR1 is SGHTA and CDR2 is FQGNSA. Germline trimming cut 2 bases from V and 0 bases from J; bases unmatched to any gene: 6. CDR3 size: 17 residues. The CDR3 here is CASSLTPGQGSTDTQYF. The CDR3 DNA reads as TGTGCCAGCAGCTTAACCCCGGGACAGGGTAGCACAGATACGCAGTATTTT.

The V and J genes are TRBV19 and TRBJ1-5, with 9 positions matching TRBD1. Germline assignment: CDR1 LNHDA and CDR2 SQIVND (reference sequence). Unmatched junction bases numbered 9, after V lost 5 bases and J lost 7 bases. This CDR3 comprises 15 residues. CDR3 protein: CASSSKDRGPQPQHF. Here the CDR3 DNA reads TGTGCCAGTAGTTCAAAGGACAGGGGCCCCCAGCCCCAGCATTTT.

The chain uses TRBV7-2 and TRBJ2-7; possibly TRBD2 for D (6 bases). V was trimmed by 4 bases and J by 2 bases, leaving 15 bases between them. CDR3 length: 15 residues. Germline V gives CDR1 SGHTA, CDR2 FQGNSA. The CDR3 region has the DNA TGTGCCAGCAGCTACGTAGCGCGGGACCCCTACGAGCAGTACTTC. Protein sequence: CASSYVARDPYEQYF.